The rows below give T cell receptor beta chains drawn from one sample of a study of immune characterization of retroperitoneal liposarcoma. TCRdb re-called the PCR reads with MiXCR, one entry per CDR3 protein. Among around 3,000 distinct CDR3 sequences listed, 45% were seen once. Material: tumor tissue. These receptors all stem from a male donor with retroperitoneal liposarcoma. Both conserved end residues are part of each CDR3. Each record gives: CDR3 length, V gene, J gene, clone size, D gene, CDR3 protein, CDR3 DNA. D genes are given only for firm matches. Clone size, where shown, is once, few, many, or a class for clones that have expanded.

length: 17; V: TRBV6-6; J: TRBJ2-1; size: few; D: NA; CDR3: CASSYWGTRGIGDEQFF; DNA: TGTGCCAGCAGTTACTGGGGGACTCGGGGGATTGGAGATGAGCAGTTCTTC
length: 14; V: TRBV6-1; J: TRBJ2-2; size: few; D: NA; CDR3: CASIREQNTGELFF; DNA: TGTGCCAGCATACGGGAGCAAAACACCGGGGAGCTGTTTTTT
length: 12; V: TRBV6-6; J: TRBJ2-3; size: NA; D: NA; CDR3: CASSTVADTQYF; DNA: TGTGCCAGCAGTACAGTGGCAGATACGCAGTATTTT
length: 15; V: TRBV12-3/TRBV12-4; J: TRBJ2-3; size: NA; D: NA; CDR3: CASSHAGLSTDTQYF; DNA: TGTGCCAGCAGTCATGCGGGGCTAAGCACAGATACGCAGTATTTT
length: 15; V: TRBV27; J: TRBJ2-7; size: once; D: TRBD1; CDR3: CASSLGQGVTYEQYF; DNA: TGTGCCAGCAGTTTGGGACAGGGGGTTACCTACGAGCAGTACTTC
length: 17; V: TRBV6-1; J: TRBJ1-4; size: medium-sized; D: TRBD1; CDR3: CASSEGTGAATNEKLFF; DNA: TGTGCCAGCAGTGAAGGGACAGGTGCTGCAACTAATGAAAAACTGTTTTTT
length: 15; V: TRBV6-1; J: TRBJ2-1; size: NA; D: NA; CDR3: CASTRGVSSYNEQFF; DNA: TGTGCCAGCACCCGAGGGGTTAGCTCCTACAATGAGCAGTTCTTC
length: 14; V: TRBV12-3/TRBV12-4; J: TRBJ2-1; size: NA; D: TRBD1; CDR3: CASSHELQGAEQFF; DNA: TGTGCCAGCAGCCACGAATTACAGGGGGCTGAGCAGTTCTTC
length: 13; V: TRBV7-3; J: TRBJ2-1; size: few; D: NA; CDR3: CASSLSVYNEQFF; DNA: TGTGCCAGCAGCTTGTCAGTGTACAATGAGCAGTTCTTC
length: 12; V: TRBV6-8; J: TRBJ2-7; size: NA; D: TRBD2; CDR3: CASSYSRTREYF; DNA: TGTGCCAGCAGTTACTCACGGACTAGAGAGTACTTC
length: 14; V: TRBV12-3/TRBV12-4; J: TRBJ2-5; size: few; D: TRBD1; CDR3: CASSRDRAQETQYF; DNA: TGTGCCAGCAGCCGTGACAGGGCCCAGGAGACCCAGTACTTC
length: 13; V: TRBV6-1; J: TRBJ1-2; size: NA; D: NA; CDR3: CASTPGVRYGYTF; DNA: TGTGCCAGCACTCCTGGGGTTCGCTATGGCTACACCTTC
length: 16; V: TRBV6-5; J: TRBJ2-3; size: NA; D: TRBD2; CDR3: CASSYASGASTDTQYF; DNA: TGTGCCAGCAGTTATGCTAGCGGGGCCAGCACAGATACGCAGTATTTT
length: 17; V: TRBV12-3/TRBV12-4; J: TRBJ1-5; size: large; D: NA; CDR3: CASSLVILAGANQPQHF; DNA: TGTGCCAGCAGTTTAGTAATACTGGCAGGCGCAAATCAGCCCCAGCATTTT
length: 14; V: TRBV7-2; J: TRBJ2-6; size: NA; D: NA; CDR3: CASRRDSGANVLTF; DNA: TGTGCCAGCAGGAGGGACTCTGGGGCCAACGTCCTGACTTTC
length: 15; V: TRBV11-3; J: TRBJ2-5; size: NA; D: NA; CDR3: CASSRTDWNQETQYF; DNA: TGTGCCAGCAGCCGGACAGACTGGAACCAAGAGACCCAGTACTTC
length: 16; V: TRBV6-1; J: TRBJ2-3; size: NA; D: NA; CDR3: CASSSTAVPSTDTQYF; DNA: TGTGCCAGCAGCTCCACAGCGGTCCCTAGCACAGATACGCAGTATTTT
length: 16; V: TRBV6-1; J: TRBJ2-7; size: NA; D: TRBD1; CDR3: CASSEADRGASYEQYF; DNA: TGTGCCAGCAGTGAAGCGGACAGGGGGGCCAGCTACGAGCAGTACTTC
length: 15; V: TRBV27; J: TRBJ2-6; size: once; D: NA; CDR3: CASRGIGSGANVLTF; DNA: TGTGCCAGCAGGGGAATTGGCTCTGGGGCCAACGTCCTGACTTTC
length: 15; V: TRBV10-3; J: TRBJ2-3; size: NA; D: NA; CDR3: CAISEPPNPTDTQYF; DNA: TGTGCCATCAGTGAGCCGCCAAATCCGACAGATACGCAGTATTTT
length: 17; V: TRBV29-1; J: TRBJ2-1; size: few; D: NA; CDR3: CSVEVYGGRRTKNEQFF; DNA: TGCAGCGTTGAAGTGTACGGGGGTCGAAGGACAAAAAATGAGCAGTTCTTC
length: 14; V: TRBV6-1; J: TRBJ2-5; size: few; D: TRBD2; CDR3: CASRISGGVGTQYF; DNA: TGTGCCAGCAGAATTTCGGGGGGGGTGGGGACCCAGTACTTC
length: 18; V: TRBV6-1; J: TRBJ2-5; size: hyperexpanded; D: NA; CDR3: CASSELRRGRPGFETQYF; DNA: TGTGCCAGCAGTGAACTAAGGAGGGGGCGCCCAGGGTTTGAGACCCAGTACTTC
length: 16; V: TRBV6-1; J: TRBJ2-7; size: NA; D: NA; CDR3: CASSDDFYRDDYEQYF; DNA: TGTGCCAGCAGTGATGATTTCTACCGGGATGACTACGAGCAGTACTTC
length: 12; V: TRBV7-6; J: TRBJ2-1; size: few; D: NA; CDR3: CASSSPGVEQFF; DNA: TGTGCCAGCAGCTCCCCCGGGGTGGAGCAGTTCTTC
length: 14; V: TRBV7-2; J: TRBJ2-5; size: NA; D: TRBD1; CDR3: CASSPTGGKETQYF; DNA: TGTGCCAGCAGTCCTACAGGGGGCAAAGAGACCCAGTACTTC
length: 17; V: TRBV14; J: TRBJ2-7; size: NA; D: TRBD1; CDR3: CASSLPGQGNPPYEQYF; DNA: TGTGCCAGCAGCCTGCCGGGACAGGGAAACCCCCCCTACGAGCAGTACTTC